This is a list of T cell receptor beta chains from one sample in a study of cytotoxic CD8 clonotypes in ibrutinib-treated CLL. Profiled with immunoSEQ multiplex PCR; TCRdb holds only in-frame clones, not every one. This sample yields some 85,000 clones, of which over 60% are seen a single time; approximately 25% belongs to the top ten. The sample was PBMCs, taken after 24 months of ibrutinib treatment. Receptors originate from a human donor with chronic lymphocytic leukemia. Both conserved end residues are part of each CDR3. D genes are given only for firm matches. Clone size is shown for a subset of rows, as once, few, many or a class of expanded clone.

d_call,clone_size,j_call,v_call,cdr3_nt,cdr3_aa
.,.,TRBJ1-5,TRBV6-6,TGTGCCAGCAGTTACCCGCCCCGGGGGAACAATCAGCCCCAGCATTTT,CASSYPPRGNNQPQHF
.,.,TRBJ2-1,TRBV20-1,TGCAGTGCTAGACGGGCTACAGAGTTCTTC,CSARRATEFF
.,once,TRBJ2-1,TRBV11-3,TGTGCCAGCAGCTTAGGGACTAATAATGAGCAGTTCTTC,CASSLGTNNEQFF
.,.,TRBJ1-2,TRBV30,TGTGCCTGGAGGTCCGGGGGCACCTATGGCTACACCTTC,CAWRSGGTYGYTF
.,.,TRBJ1-5,TRBV27,TGTGCCAGCAGCCCCGACACAGATCAGCCCCAGCATTTT,CASSPDTDQPQHF
.,.,TRBJ1-3,TRBV7-8,TGTGCCAGCAGCTTCCGGGGCGCGACGCCTGGAAACACCATATATTTT,CASSFRGATPGNTIYF
.,.,TRBJ2-7,TRBV29-1,TGCAGCGTAGAGGGGTTAGGCTACGAGCAGTACTTC,CSVEGLGYEQYF
.,.,TRBJ2-1,TRBV27,TGTGCCTCAGGGGAGCGCTGGAATGAGCAGTTCTTC,CASGERWNEQFF
TRBD2,.,TRBJ2-3,TRBV2,TGTGCCAGCAGGAGCGGGAGGGGATTGACAGATACGCAGTATTTT,CASRSGRGLTDTQYF
TRBD1,.,TRBJ2-1,TRBV9,TGTGCCAGCAGCGTAGGCAGGGGGCCAAATGAGCAGTTCTTC,CASSVGRGPNEQFF
TRBD2,.,TRBJ2-7,TRBV2,TGTGCCAGCAGTGGACTAGCGGGAGCCTACGAGCAGTACTTC,CASSGLAGAYEQYF
.,.,TRBJ2-2,TRBV7-6,TGTGCCAGCAGCTTACCACCGGGATTCGACACCGGGGAGCTGTTTTTT,CASSLPPGFDTGELFF
TRBD1,.,TRBJ2-4,TRBV9,TGTGCCAGCAGCGGGACAGGGGATGACATTCAGTACTTC,CASSGTGDDIQYF
.,.,TRBJ1-1,TRBV10-1,TGCGCCAGCAGTGAGTCGAGCGGGAACACTGAAGCTTTCTTT,CASSESSGNTEAFF
.,.,TRBJ1-5,TRBV20-1,TGCAGTGCTAGCGGCGGTCAGCCCCAGCATTTT,CSASGGQPQHF
TRBD2,.,TRBJ2-2,TRBV27,TGTGCCAGCGGACTAGTTAGCACCGGGGAGCTGTTTTTT,CASGLVSTGELFF
.,.,TRBJ2-3,TRBV9,TGTGCCAGCAGTTCCGGAGGGGACTCAAGCACAGATACGCAGTATTTT,CASSSGGDSSTDTQYF
.,.,TRBJ2-7,TRBV28,TGTGCCAGCAGTACAGGGACCCGCGAGCAGTACTTC,CASSTGTREQYF
TRBD2,.,TRBJ2-7,TRBV30,TGTGCCTGGAGTGTTGGGGCTAGCGGACTCCCGAACCTCGGCGAGCAGTACTTC,CAWSVGASGLPNLGEQYF
TRBD1,.,TRBJ2-6,TRBV7-9,TGTGCCAGCAGCGACACCGGGACAGCCCTTCTCGGGACCAACGTCCTGACTTTC,CASSDTGTALLGTNVLTF
.,.,TRBJ1-2,TRBV19,TGTGCCAGTAGTAGCTTCGCGGGGACCTATGGCTACACCTTC,CASSSFAGTYGYTF